A selection of T cell receptor beta chains follows, all from one sample in a study of blood T cell repertoires in COVID-19. Libraries were prepared by immunoSEQ multiplex PCR; TCRdb keeps only in-frame clonotypes and omits some of them. The table includes 290,000 or so clones, 65% to 90% detected once. Source material: peripheral blood. These receptors were taken from a man between 50 and 59 years old with active or convalescent COVID-19. CDR3s include the opening cysteine and the closing phenylalanine or tryptophan. The order of the fields is J gene, clone size, D gene, V gene, CDR3 protein, CDR3 DNA. The D gene is left open where the match is weak. For some rows the clone size is stated as once, few or many, or as a class when expanded; others skip it.

j_call: TRBJ2-7
clone_size: .
d_call: .
v_call: TRBV7-2
cdr3_aa: CASSLQGTEVSYEQYF
cdr3_nt: TGTGCCAGCAGCTTACAGGGGACGGAGGTCTCCTACGAGCAGTACTTC

j_call: TRBJ2-7
clone_size: once
d_call: .
v_call: TRBV6-5
cdr3_aa: CASSPGHLSTYEQYF
cdr3_nt: TGTGCCAGCAGCCCCGGACACCTATCCACCTACGAGCAGTACTTC

j_call: TRBJ1-3
clone_size: few
d_call: .
v_call: TRBV7-6
cdr3_aa: CASSLDAPGTGNTIYF
cdr3_nt: TGTGCCAGCAGCTTAGACGCTCCAGGGACTGGAAACACCATATATTTT

j_call: TRBJ2-7
clone_size: .
d_call: .
v_call: TRBV7-8
cdr3_aa: CASSLATESSYEQYF
cdr3_nt: TGTGCCAGCAGCTTAGCGACGGAGTCATCCTACGAGCAGTACTTC

j_call: TRBJ1-2
clone_size: once
d_call: TRBD1
v_call: TRBV5-1
cdr3_aa: CASSLGTGGASYGYTF
cdr3_nt: TGCGCCAGCAGCTTGGGAACAGGGGGCGCGAGCTATGGCTACACCTTC

j_call: TRBJ2-7
clone_size: once
d_call: .
v_call: TRBV18
cdr3_aa: CASSPAGRSYEQYF
cdr3_nt: TGTGCCAGCTCACCAGCGGGAAGGTCCTACGAGCAGTACTTC

j_call: TRBJ1-2
clone_size: few
d_call: TRBD1
v_call: TRBV2
cdr3_aa: CASNPGQGYGYTF
cdr3_nt: TGTGCCAGCAATCCGGGACAGGGCTACGGCTACACCTTC

j_call: TRBJ1-5
clone_size: .
d_call: .
v_call: TRBV5-6
cdr3_aa: CASSWGGAASNQPQHF
cdr3_nt: TGTGCCAGCAGCTGGGGCGGGGCAGCTAGCAATCAGCCCCAGCATTTT

j_call: TRBJ1-2
clone_size: once
d_call: .
v_call: TRBV28
cdr3_aa: CASSLAGYGYTF
cdr3_nt: TGTGCCAGCAGTTTGGCGGGCTATGGCTACACCTTC

j_call: TRBJ1-1
clone_size: .
d_call: .
v_call: TRBV2
cdr3_aa: CAGNRDDTEAFF
cdr3_nt: TGTGCCGGCAACAGGGATGACACTGAAGCTTTCTTT

j_call: TRBJ1-1
clone_size: .
d_call: .
v_call: TRBV25-1
cdr3_aa: CASSEGRGRAFF
cdr3_nt: TGTGCCAGCAGTGAAGGGCGGGGACGAGCTTTCTTT

j_call: TRBJ1-2
clone_size: .
d_call: .
v_call: TRBV5-1
cdr3_aa: CASSLTGSGYTF
cdr3_nt: TGCGCCAGCAGCTTAACAGGGAGCGGCTACACCTTC

j_call: TRBJ2-6
clone_size: .
d_call: .
v_call: TRBV30
cdr3_aa: CAWRGGSAGANVLTF
cdr3_nt: TGTGCCTGGAGGGGAGGCAGCGCTGGGGCCAACGTCCTGACTTTC

j_call: TRBJ2-1
clone_size: .
d_call: .
v_call: TRBV13
cdr3_aa: CASSPGLNEQFF
cdr3_nt: TGTGCCAGCAGCCCCGGACTCAATGAGCAGTTCTTC

j_call: TRBJ1-1
clone_size: few
d_call: .
v_call: TRBV6-4
cdr3_aa: CASSDTNRATEAFF
cdr3_nt: TGTGCCAGCAGTGATACGAACAGGGCCACTGAAGCTTTCTTT

j_call: TRBJ2-1
clone_size: few
d_call: .
v_call: TRBV7-3
cdr3_aa: CASSTAARSYNEQFF
cdr3_nt: TGTGCCAGCAGCACTGCAGCGCGATCCTACAATGAGCAGTTCTTC